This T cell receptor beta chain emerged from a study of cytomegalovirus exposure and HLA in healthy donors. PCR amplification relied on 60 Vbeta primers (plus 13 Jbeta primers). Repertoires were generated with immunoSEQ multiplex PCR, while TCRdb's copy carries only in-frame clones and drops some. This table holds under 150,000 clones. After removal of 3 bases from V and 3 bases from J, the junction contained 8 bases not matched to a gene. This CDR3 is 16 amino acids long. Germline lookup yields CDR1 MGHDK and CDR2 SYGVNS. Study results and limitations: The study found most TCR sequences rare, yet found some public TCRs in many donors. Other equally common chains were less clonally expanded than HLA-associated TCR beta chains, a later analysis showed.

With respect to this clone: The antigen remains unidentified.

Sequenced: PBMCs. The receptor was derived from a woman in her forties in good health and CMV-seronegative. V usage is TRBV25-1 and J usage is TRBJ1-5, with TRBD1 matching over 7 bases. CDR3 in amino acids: CASSDNRGWNNQPQHF. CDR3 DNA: TGTGCCAGCAGTGACAACAGGGGATGGAACAATCAGCCCCAGCATTTT.